What follows are 8 T cell receptor beta chains derived from one specimen sequenced in a study of T cell responses to AZD1222 COVID-19 vaccine. TCRdb keeps only in-frame clones here, not all; method: immunoSEQ multiplex PCR. The repertoire holds about 150,000 clones, with around 90% as singletons. The input for sequencing was peripheral blood, taken 28 days after the second AZD1222 dose. The receptors originated from an adult who received the AZD1222 COVID-19 vaccine.

The chain is built from TRBV11-2 and TRBJ2-3; D is possibly TRBD1 (6 bases). Deletions cut 4 bases from V and 4 bases from J, with 9 bases between. CDR1 is SGHAT, CDR2 FQNNGV, per germline. CDR3 length: 13 residues. For the CDR3, the DNA is TGTGCCAGCAGCTCCGCAGGGGCAGATACGCAGTATTTT. Translated, it gives CASSSAGADTQYF.

The rearrangement uses TRBV6-6 and TRBJ1-4; a weak D match, TRBD1 (5 bases). The CDR3 extends over 14 amino acids. The germline V gene has CDR1 MNHNY and CDR2 SVGAGI (reference sequence). V was pared by 0 bases and J by 3 bases, with 5 bases between. The CDR3 DNA follows: TGTGCCAGCAGTTACTCCAGGGCTAATGAAAAACTGTTTTTT. Amino acids: CASSYSRANEKLFF.

This clone was observed once. The chain links TRBV2 to TRBJ2-5; TRBD1 aligns across 11 bases. CDR3 size: 15 residues. CDR1 is SNHLY and CDR2 is FYNNEI in the germline V gene. With V trimmed by 1 base and J by 5 bases, 3 bases remained unmatched. CDR3 amino acids: CASSEGTGGYETQYF. Here the CDR3 DNA reads TGTGCCAGCAGTGAAGGGACAGGGGGCTACGAGACCCAGTACTTC.

This rearrangement joins TRBV7-9 to TRBJ2-7; the D is unclear. Trimming stripped 5 bases from V and 4 bases from J, with 18 bases between. In germline, CDR1 is SEHNR, CDR2 FQNEAQ (reference sequence). The CDR3 loop spans 15 amino acids. This CDR3 is CASSLTGKVGYEQYF. In DNA form, the CDR3 reads TGTGCCAGCAGCCTAACGGGCAAGGTCGGGTACGAGCAGTACTTC. The variable domain in full, completed from reference TRBV7-9 and TRBJ2-7, reads DTGVSQNPRHKITKRGQNVTFRCDPISEHNRLYWYRQTLGQGPEFLTYFQNEAQLEKSRLLSDRFSAERPKGSFSTLEIQRTEQGDSAMYLCASSLTGKVGYEQYFGPGTRLTVT.

This chain uses TRBV3-1 (or the pseudogene TRBV3-2) with TRBJ1-1; no reliable D call. This CDR3 is built from 15 residues. Trimming shortened V by 2 bases and J by 5 bases, and 15 bases separated the two germline ends. Germline V gene data show CDR1 as LGHDT and CDR2 as YNNKEL (reference sequence). CDR3 in DNA: TGTGCCAGCAGCCAATCCGCAGGCAGTCGGACTGAAGCTTTCTTT. Its protein product is CASSQSAGSRTEAFF.

This clone has a single count. This chain connects TRBV19 to TRBJ1-1, with no clear D. CDR1 and CDR2 (germline): LNHDA, SQIVND (reference sequence). V dropped 4 bases and J dropped 8 bases, with 11 bases sitting between them. This CDR3 region has 12 residues. The CDR3 DNA reads as TGTGCCAGTAGTACGTCTGGCGGAGAAGCTTTCTTT. Translation: CASSTSGGEAFF. Full variable domain (remainder filled in from reference TRBV19 and TRBJ1-1): DGGITQSPKYLFRKEGQNVTLSCEQNLNHDAMYWYRQDPGQGLRLIYYSQIVNDFQKGDIAEGYSVSREKKESFPLTVTSAQKNPTAFYLCASSTSGGEAFFGQGTRLTVV.

The chain has TRBV11-2 and TRBJ2-1; 7 bases map to TRBD2. CDR1 is SGHAT and CDR2 is FQNNGV in the germline V gene. The CDR3 is 14 residues long. J gave up 8 bases and V 1 base, and 5 bases lay outside the gene matches. CDR3 nucleotides: TGTGCCAGCAGCTTAGCTCGGGGAGGGCATGAGCAGTTCTTC. Amino acid sequence: CASSLARGGHEQFF.

The rearrangement links TRBV10-1 to TRBJ2-5; 11 bases map to TRBD2. Germline V lookup: CDR1 WNHNN, CDR2 SYGVQD (reference sequence). This CDR3 contains 12 residues. Trimming cost V 8 bases and J 11 bases; bases outside gene matches: 7. The CDR3 region has the DNA TGCGCCAGCGGTACTAGCGGGAGTTTGCAGTACTTC. Protein product: CASGTSGSLQYF.